This entry is about one T cell receptor beta chain. The data originate from a study of CD8 T cells in Susac syndrome. Reverse transcription of 0.5 to 1 ug RNA was carried out with random hexamers. MiXCR, run by TCRdb on the immunoSEQ multiplex PCR reads, gives a single entry per CDR3 protein. The repertoire includes 400,000 to 550,000 distinct CDR3 sequences, 75% to 90% of them detected once, and about 0.1% sits in the top ten. Germline V CDR1 and CDR2: SQVTM, ANQGSEA. CDR3 length: 12 amino acids. Deletions cut 4 bases from V and 7 bases from J, with 13 bases between. The sample taken for sequencing was CD8+ T cells from PBMCs. V and J are TRBV29-1 and TRBJ2-5; D gene uncertain. The origin of this receptor is a human donor with multiple sclerosis. Here the CDR3 DNA reads TGCAGCGTTGTGGTGCCCGCAGGGACCCAGTACTTC. Translating it yields CSVVVPAGTQYF.